Presented here are 6 T cell receptor beta chains from one specimen sequenced in a study of blood T cell repertoires in COVID-19. Profiled with immunoSEQ multiplex PCR; TCRdb holds only in-frame clones, not every one. The table shows 90,000 to 100,000 clones, with about 80% occurring only once. The sample taken for sequencing was peripheral blood. The receptor set was obtained from a man in his 60s with acute or convalescent COVID-19.

This clone was recorded once. The chain links TRBV2 to TRBJ1-5; TRBD1 agrees at 8 bases. The CDR3 covers 14 residues. Germline loops: CDR1 SNHLY, CDR2 FYNNEI. V gave up 6 bases and J gave up 2 bases; unmatched junction bases: 3. CDR3 sequence: CASSGQGGNQPQHF. The CDR3 DNA follows: TGTGCCAGCAGCGGACAGGGCGGCAATCAGCCCCAGCATTTT.

The chain employs TRBV19 and TRBJ1-2, with a weak D call TRBD1 (5 bases). The germline V gene has CDR1 LNHDA and CDR2 SQIVND (reference sequence). Trimming stripped 5 bases from V and 4 bases from J, with 20 bases between. CDR3 length equals 16 residues. This CDR3 reads CASSFTGRYPSYGYTF. The CDR3, as DNA: TGTGCCAGTAGTTTCACAGGCCGGTATCCCTCCTATGGCTACACCTTC. Full variable domain (rest looked up from reference TRBV19 and TRBJ1-2): DGGITQSPKYLFRKEGQNVTLSCEQNLNHDAMYWYRQDPGQGLRLIYYSQIVNDFQKGDIAEGYSVSREKKESFPLTVTSAQKNPTAFYLCASSFTGRYPSYGYTFGSGTRLTVV.

This clone was seen a handful of times. The chain recombines TRBV2 with TRBJ1-6; 8 bases fit TRBD1. J gave up 8 bases and V 3 bases, and 3 bases lay outside the gene matches. CDR3 length equals 14 residues. CDR1 is SNHLY and CDR2 is FYNNEI in the germline V gene. The CDR3 loop is CASSEETGDSPLHF. The CDR3 DNA reads TGTGCCAGCAGTGAGGAGACAGGGGATTCACCCCTCCACTTT.

This chain's CDR3 is CATSRVGTLSGNTIYF. CDR3 bases: TGTGCCACCAGCAGAGTCGGGACACTCTCTGGAAACACCATATATTTT. J is TRBJ1-3 and V is TRBV15, with D possibly being TRBD1 (6 bases). Between the trimmed V and J ends, which lost 1 base and 0 bases, there was a span of 10 bases. Germline CDR1 reads LNHNV; CDR2 reads YYDKDF (reference sequence). The CDR3 has 16 residues.

V gene TRBV6-5 combines with J gene TRBJ2-5; 7 bases are a match to TRBD2. The CDR3 contains 14 residues. V lost 2 bases, J lost 6 bases, and 6 bases stayed unmatched. Germline loops: CDR1 MNHEY, CDR2 SVGAGI. Here the CDR3 reads CASSYGGGLKTQYF. CDR3 sequence (DNA): TGTGCCAGCAGTTACGGGGGGGGGTTGAAGACCCAGTACTTC.

Concerning this clone itself: Other DNA sequences of this sample code for an identical CDR3. CDR3 nucleotide sequence: TGTGCCAGTAGCACCCAGGGGAGTTATGGCTACACCTTC. Its translation: CASSTQGSYGYTF. The V gene is TRBV19, the J gene TRBJ1-2, with D perhaps matching TRBD1 (6 bases). Deletions cut 6 bases from V and 5 bases from J, with 13 bases between. Germline CDR1 is LNHDA and CDR2 is SQIVND (reference sequence). CDR3 length equals 13 residues.